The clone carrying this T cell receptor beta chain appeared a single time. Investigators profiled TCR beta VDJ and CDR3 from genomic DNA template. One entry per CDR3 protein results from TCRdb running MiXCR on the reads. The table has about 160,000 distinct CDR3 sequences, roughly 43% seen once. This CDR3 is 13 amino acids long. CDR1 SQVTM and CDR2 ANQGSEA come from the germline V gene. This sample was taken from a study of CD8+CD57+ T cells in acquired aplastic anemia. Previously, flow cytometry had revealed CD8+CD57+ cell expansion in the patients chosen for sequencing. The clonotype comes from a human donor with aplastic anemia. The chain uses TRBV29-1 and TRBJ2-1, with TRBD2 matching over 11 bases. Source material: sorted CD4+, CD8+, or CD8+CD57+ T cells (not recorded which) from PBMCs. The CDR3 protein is CSELGLAANEQFF. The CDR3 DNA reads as TGCAGTGAACTGGGACTAGCGGCCAATGAGCAGTTCTTC.